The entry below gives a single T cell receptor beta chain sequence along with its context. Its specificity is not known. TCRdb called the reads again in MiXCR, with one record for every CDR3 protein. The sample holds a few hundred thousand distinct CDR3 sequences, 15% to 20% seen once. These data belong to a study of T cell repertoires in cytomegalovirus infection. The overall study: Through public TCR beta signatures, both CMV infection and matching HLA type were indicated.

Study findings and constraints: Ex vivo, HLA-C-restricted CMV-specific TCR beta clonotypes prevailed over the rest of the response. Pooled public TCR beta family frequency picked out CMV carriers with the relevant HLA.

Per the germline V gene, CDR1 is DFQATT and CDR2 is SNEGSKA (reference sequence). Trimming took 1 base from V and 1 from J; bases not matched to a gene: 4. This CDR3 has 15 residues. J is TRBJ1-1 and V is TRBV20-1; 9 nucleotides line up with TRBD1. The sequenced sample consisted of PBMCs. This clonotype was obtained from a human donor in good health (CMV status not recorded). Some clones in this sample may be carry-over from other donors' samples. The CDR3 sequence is CSARAPGQGNTEAFF. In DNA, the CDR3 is TGCAGTGCTAGAGCCCCGGGACAGGGGAACACTGAAGCTTTCTTT.